This TCR beta chain was found in a study of memory B cells and T cells in multiple sclerosis (dated 2018 in TCRdb). For the wider study: In multiple sclerosis patients, the study set the TCR beta repertoires of autoproliferating peripheral T cells against those of T cells infiltrating brain lesions. TCR sequencing involved a couple of multiple sclerosis patients from whom brain lesions at autopsy or brain-infiltrating cells from biopsy were available. On the study overall, not on this receptor specifically: Because clone-set sizes varied across compartments, the counts of shared clonotypes were affected, making normalization necessary.

Before use, PBMCs were isolated by Ficoll density gradient centrifugation and cryopreserved. The V and J ends are trimmed by 5 bases and 8 bases, leaving 21 bases between them. From its cysteine to its phenylalanine, the CDR3 spans 15 amino acids. Here the CDR3 DNA is all that survives: 45 bases in frame from base 1. From a lookup of the germline V gene, CDR1 and CDR2 are MNHNS and SASEGT. As for this clone: No antigen is known for it. Base qualities are not at hand, and no much larger clone is one base apart.

Using the immunoSEQ Platform, TCRbeta CDR3 regions were amplified from extracted genomic DNA. The immunoSEQ assay combined multiplex PCR with high-throughput sequencing and a vendor bioinformatics pipeline. In the paper's pipeline: Non-productive sequences and CDR3s under 4 amino acids long were removed, and the clonotype frequencies in each sample were recalculated. In immunoSEQ Analyzer 2.0, a clonotype counted as shared when the CDR3 amino acid, V gene and J gene sequences were identical. To normalize repertoire overlap, the number of shared clonotypes was divided by the product of the two clone-set sizes and multiplied by 1000 to give arbitrary units. The clones in this table, taken by TCRdb from immuneACCESS, are in-frame only. Not every clone is retained; where verified, under half of the shortfall comes from an unresolved V gene, and the cause of the rest is unknown. V, J and clone size derive from that table, while D and trimming were established from the DNA sequence. The sample table lists around 14,000 clones, approximately 70% of them with a count of one. Approximately 2.2% of the sample goes to the ten largest clones.

This chain is built from TRBV6-1 and TRBJ1-2; a weak D assignment points to TRBD1 (6 bases agree). Sequencing input: memory (CD45RO+) CD4+ T cells from blood. In the paper's terms, the cell subset or site label means: CD45RO+ memory T cells sorted from peripheral blood. This TCR was sampled from a human donor with multiple sclerosis. At the DNA level, the sequence is TGTGCCAGCAGTAGCCTACAGGGATCGGTGGGGGGCTACACCTTC. It codes for CASSSLQGSVGGYTF.